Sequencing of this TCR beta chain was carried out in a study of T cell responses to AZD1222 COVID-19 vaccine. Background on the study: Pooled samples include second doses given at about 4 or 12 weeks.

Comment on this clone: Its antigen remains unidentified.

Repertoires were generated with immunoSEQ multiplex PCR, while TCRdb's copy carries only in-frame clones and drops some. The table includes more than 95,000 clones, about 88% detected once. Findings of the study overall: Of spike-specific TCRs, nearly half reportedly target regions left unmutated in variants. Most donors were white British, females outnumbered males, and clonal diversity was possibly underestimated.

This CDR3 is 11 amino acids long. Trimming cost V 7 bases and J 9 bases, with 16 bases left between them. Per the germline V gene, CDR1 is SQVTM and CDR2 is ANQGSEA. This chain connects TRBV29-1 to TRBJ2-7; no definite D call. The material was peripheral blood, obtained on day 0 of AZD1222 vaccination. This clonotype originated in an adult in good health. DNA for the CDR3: TGCAGCGCCGTGATGAGTCCACGGCAGTACTTC. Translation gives CSAVMSPRQYF.